This T cell receptor beta chain was recorded in a study of T cells expressing NK-cell markers. Study summary: Sequencing of TCR beta repertoires drew on sorted CD3+CD56+NKG2C+, CD3+CD56+NKG2C- and CD3+CD56-NKG2C+ T cells. HCMV seropositivity marked seven of the eight sequenced donors; one was seronegative.

Study observations and caveats: A handful of donors likewise had their CD3+CD56-NKG2C+ fraction led by these clonotypes. In about six donors, dominant NKG2C+ clonotypes were roughly 1.0-7.0% of CD8+ T cells.

Regarding this clonotype: What it binds is unknown.

For each CDR3 protein, TCRdb gives one entry from its re-call of the 5' RACE reads, without DNA. Listed are a few hundred thousand distinct CDR3 sequences; about 0.39% falls within the top ten. The length of the CDR3 is 13 residues. The V gene's germline CDR1 is SSHAT and CDR2 FNYEAQ (reference sequence). Sequencing was performed on blood T cells: a sorted CD56 or NKG2C T cell subset, CD4+ or CD8+ T cells, or bulk PBMC T cells (not recorded which). V is TRBV7-7 and J is TRBJ1-1. This clonotype originated in a man between 18 and 35 years old in good health. The chain's CDR3 is CASSRDTLTEAFF. Variable domain in full (rest from reference TRBV7-7 and TRBJ1-1): GAGVSQSPRYKVTKRGQDVTLRCDPISSHATLYWYQQALGQGPEFLTYFNYEAQPDKSGLPSDRFSAERPEGSISTLTIQRTEQRDSAMYRCASSRDTLTEAFFGQGTRLTVV.